Each of the 19 T cell receptor beta chains below was sequenced from the same sample in a study of radiation and T cells in renal cell carcinoma. Assay: immunoSEQ multiplex PCR; the TCRdb copy retains only in-frame clones and omits some. The repertoire holds some 80,000 clones, with just over 85% as singletons. The time point denotes: blood 2 weeks post-SBRT. Treatment indicated: 15 Gy SBRT to primary tumor, nephrectomy 4 weeks later. Material: blood, obtained from a patient whose treatment included radiotherapy and nephrectomy. The origin of the receptors is a woman between 50 and 59 years old with renal cell carcinoma.

The chain couples TRBV15 to TRBJ2-6, with D hard to call. V was clipped by 0 bases and J by 1 base, with 4 bases between them. Germline V CDR1 and CDR2: LNHNV, YYDKDF (reference sequence). The CDR3 extends over 15 amino acids. CDR3 residues: CATSRDGSGANVLTF. CDR3 sequence (DNA): TGTGCCACCAGCAGAGATGGGTCTGGGGCCAACGTCCTGACTTTC.

DNA of the CDR3: TGTGCCAGCACCCAGAGGGGGGGAACCTACGAGCAGTACTTC. Encoded protein: CASTQRGGTYEQYF. The chain links TRBV6-6 to TRBJ2-7; tentatively, D is TRBD2 (7 bases). Looked up from germline, CDR1 is MNHNY and CDR2 is SVGAGI (reference sequence). V was shortened by 7 bases and J by 2 bases, with 15 bases between the two germline ends. The CDR3 runs to 14 residues.

The chain employs TRBV9 and TRBJ2-1, with 7 bases identical to TRBD2. The V gene end was trimmed by 3 bases and the J gene end by 1 base; junction bases not matched to a gene: 10. Germline CDR1 SGDLS, CDR2 YYNGEE. The CDR3 totals 17 residues. Written as DNA, the CDR3 is TGTGCCAGCAGCGGGACTAGGGTGGGAGGGTCCTACAATGAGCAGTTCTTC. This encodes CASSGTRVGGSYNEQFF.

This clone appeared a single time. The J gene is TRBJ2-7, the V gene TRBV2; 11 nucleotides agree with TRBD2. The CDR3 is made up of 15 amino acids. J lost 6 bases, V lost 6 bases, and 10 bases had no gene match. Germline V gene sequence: CDR1 SNHLY, CDR2 FYNNEI. CDR3 coding DNA: TGTGCCAGCAGACCAACCACTAGCGGGAGTCCCGAGCAGTACTTC. The encoded protein is CASRPTTSGSPEQYF.

This chain joins TRBV5-4 and TRBJ1-1; unclear D gene. V lost 2 bases and J 1 base, leaving 6 bases between the germline ends. The CDR3 has 13 residues. CDR1 and CDR2 from the germline V gene are SGHNT and YYREEE (reference sequence). The CDR3 DNA reads as TGTGCCAGCAGCTTTGGGGAGAACACTGAAGCTTTCTTT. Translation: CASSFGENTEAFF.

The chain joins TRBV4-2 to TRBJ1-1; unclear D gene. CDR1 is LGHNA, CDR2 YNFKEQ, per germline. CDR3 length: 15 amino acids. Trimming removed 4 bases from V and 3 bases from J, with 15 bases in between. CDR3 coding DNA: TGTGCCAGCAGCCCCGAGCGCCGGTGGGACACTGAAGCTTTCTTT. This encodes CASSPERRWDTEAFF.

This clone has a handful of counts. The chain has TRBV6-6 and TRBJ1-2; D not certain. Germline V gene data show CDR1 as MNHNY and CDR2 as SVGAGI (reference sequence). V dropped 5 bases and J dropped 6 bases, with 7 bases sitting between them. This CDR3 contains 11 residues. The CDR3 is CASSPLDGYTF. CDR3 nucleotides: TGTGCCAGCAGTCCGCTTGATGGCTACACCTTC.

This sequence joins TRBV5-1 and TRBJ1-1; 7 bases are shared with TRBD1. This CDR3 has 13 residues. Germline loops: CDR1 SGHRS, CDR2 YFSETQ. With 7 bases clipped from V and 0 bases from J, the junction kept 3 bases outside the gene matches. The CDR3 loop reads CASADRMNTEAFF. As DNA, the CDR3 is TGCGCCAGCGCGGACAGGATGAACACTGAAGCTTTCTTT.

This chain joins TRBV5-4 and TRBJ1-1; TRBD1 might be the D (5 bases). The V gene's germline CDR1 is SGHNT and CDR2 YYREEE (reference sequence). V lost 4 bases and J lost 6, with 19 bases in between. The CDR3 spans 15 residues. The CDR3 loop reads CASSGGPKYGSEAFF. CDR3 coding DNA: TGTGCCAGCAGCGGGGGACCGAAGTACGGCTCTGAAGCTTTCTTT.

The rearrangement joins TRBV6-1 to TRBJ1-1; possibly TRBD1 for D (6 bases). V gave up 8 bases and J gave up 2 bases, with 18 bases separating them. The length of the CDR3 is 15 residues. Germline lookup yields CDR1 MNHNS and CDR2 SASEGT. CDR3 residues: CASSSAGGPNTEAFF. CDR3 in DNA: TGTGCCAGCTCTTCGGCGGGGGGGCCAAACACTGAAGCTTTCTTT.

The chain combines TRBV21-1 with TRBJ1-6; TRBD1, the table's D call, lacks a check against the DNA. TRBV21-1 constitutes a pseudogene. CDR3 length: 18 amino acids. This CDR3 is CASSTKFKGHNYNSPLHF. For the CDR3, the DNA is TGTGCCAGCAGCACTAAATTTAAGGGACACAACTATAATTCACCCCTCCACTTT.

The gene calls are TRBV5-1 and TRBJ2-7; 11 bases are shared with TRBD1. The V and J ends lost 5 bases and 2 bases, in that order; junction bases with no gene match: 6. This CDR3 spans 15 amino acids. The V gene's germline CDR1 is SGHRS and CDR2 YFSETQ. The DNA of the CDR3 is TGCGCCAGCAGAGAAGGGACAGGGGGTACCTACGAGCAGTACTTC. Translation gives CASREGTGGTYEQYF. The full variable domain, completed using reference TRBV5-1 and TRBJ2-7, is KAGVTQTPRYLIKTRGQQVTLSCSPISGHRSVSWYQQTPGQGLQFLFEYFSETQRNKGNFPGRFSGRQFSNSRSEMNVSTLELGDSALYLCASREGTGGTYEQYFGPGTRLTVT.

V usage is TRBV7-2 and J usage is TRBJ2-3; D perhaps matches TRBD2 (6 bases). The CDR3 loop spans 13 amino acids. Germline CDR1 SGHTA, CDR2 FQGNSA. Trimming cost V 4 bases and J 5 bases, with 10 bases left between them. CDR3 sequence: CASSWTILDTQYF. DNA for the CDR3: TGTGCCAGCAGCTGGACTATTTTAGATACGCAGTATTTT.

As concerns this clone: Other DNA sequences within the sample encode an identical CDR3. The gene calls are TRBV27 and TRBJ2-7; a weak D match, TRBD2 (7 bases). V lost 2 bases and J 5 bases, leaving 13 bases between the germline ends. The CDR3 spans 14 residues. Germline assignment: CDR1 MNHEY and CDR2 SMNVEV (reference sequence). The CDR3 region has the DNA TGTGCCAGCAGTTTAGGGTCCGGGGGGCACGAGCAGTACTTC. This sequence encodes CASSLGSGGHEQYF.

V usage is TRBV30 and J usage is TRBJ1-2; 8 bases are shared with TRBD1. Trimming cost V 4 bases and J 5 bases; bases outside gene matches: 6. The CDR3 runs 13 residues. CDR1 is GTSNPN, CDR2 SVGIG, per germline (reference sequence). The CDR3 region is CAWTGGWGYGYTF. The CDR3 DNA follows: TGTGCCTGGACAGGGGGCTGGGGATATGGCTACACCTTC. Full variable domain (missing parts from reference TRBV30 and TRBJ1-2): SQTIHQWPATLVQPVGSPLSLECTVEGTSNPNLYWYRQAAGRGLQLLFYSVGIGQISSEVPQNLSASRPQDRQFILSSKKLLLSDSGFYLCAWTGGWGYGYTFGSGTRLTVV.

V is TRBV5-1 and J is TRBJ2-5, with TRBD1 identical over 8 bases. The CDR3 loop spans 14 amino acids. The germline V gene has CDR1 SGHRS and CDR2 YFSETQ. J was trimmed by 1 base and V by 1 base; bases with no gene match: 0. This CDR3 reads CASSLTGGQETQYF. The CDR3 DNA sequence: TGCGCCAGCAGCTTGACAGGGGGCCAAGAGACCCAGTACTTC.

The chain has TRBV6-1 and TRBJ2-7; tentative D call: TRBD1 (5 bases). Trimming stripped 11 bases from V and 6 bases from J, with 14 bases between. The CDR3 length is 11 residues. Germline V gene lookup returns CDR1 MNHNS and CDR2 SASEGT. The CDR3 nucleotides read TGTGCCTCAAAGAGGACACTCGAGCAGTACTTC. It encodes CASKRTLEQYF.

The CDR3 here is CASSLGSGNLYGYTF. The CDR3 DNA reads TGTGCCAGCAGCTTAGGTTCCGGAAACCTTTATGGCTACACCTTC. The chain links TRBV7-2 to TRBJ1-2; D remains unclear. V was shortened by 1 base and J by 5 bases, with 14 bases between the two germline ends. CDR3 size: 15 residues. Germline V gene lookup returns CDR1 SGHTA and CDR2 FQGNSA. The complete variable domain, with remaining parts taken from reference TRBV7-2 and TRBJ1-2, reads GAGVSQSPSNKVTEKGKDVELRCDPISGHTALYWYRQSLGQGLEFLIYFQGNSAPDKSGLPSDRFSAERTGGSVSTLTIQRTQQEDSAVYLCASSLGSGNLYGYTFGSGTRLTVV.

V gene TRBV18 combines with J gene TRBJ1-5; the D is unclear. Germline CDR1 reads KGHSH; CDR2 reads LQKENI. The CDR3 consists of 14 residues. V lost 1 base, J lost 3 bases, and 7 bases lay in between. The CDR3 region is CASSPQGDNQPQHF. CDR3 coding DNA: TGTGCCAGCTCACCACAGGGAGACAATCAGCCCCAGCATTTT. Based on the CDR3 plus reference TRBV18 and TRBJ1-5, the full variable domain is NAGVMQNPRHLVRRRGQEARLRCSPMKGHSHVYWYRQLPEEGLKFMVYLQKENIIDESGMPKERFSAEFPKEGPSILRIQQVVRGDSAAYFCASSPQGDNQPQHFGDGTRLSIL.